Described below is a single TCR beta chain sequence and its context. The data originate from a study of blood T cell repertoires in COVID-19. CDR1 and CDR2 from the germline V gene are SGDLS and YYNGEE. The CDR3 totals 16 residues. Trimming removed 3 bases from V and 6 bases from J; junction bases left unmatched: 7. The protocol was immunoSEQ multiplex PCR, while the TCRdb copy is restricted to in-frame clones and leaves out a portion. The data hold roughly 280,000 clones, with approximately 87% observed a single time. The receptor was derived from a man aged 60 to 75 who had recovered from COVID-19. Sequencing was carried out using peripheral blood. The gene calls are TRBV9 and TRBJ2-2, with TRBD1 identical over 11 bases. The CDR3 sequence is CASSAPGQGVSGELFF. CDR3 coding DNA: TGTGCCAGCAGCGCTCCGGGACAGGGGGTCTCCGGGGAGCTGTTTTTT. The full variable domain, its missing parts supplied by reference TRBV9 and TRBJ2-2, is DSGVTQTPKHLITATGQRVTLRCSPRSGDLSVYWYQQSLDQGLQFLIQYYNGEERAKGNILERFSAQQFPDLHSELNLSSLELGDSALYFCASSAPGQGVSGELFFGEGSRLTVL.